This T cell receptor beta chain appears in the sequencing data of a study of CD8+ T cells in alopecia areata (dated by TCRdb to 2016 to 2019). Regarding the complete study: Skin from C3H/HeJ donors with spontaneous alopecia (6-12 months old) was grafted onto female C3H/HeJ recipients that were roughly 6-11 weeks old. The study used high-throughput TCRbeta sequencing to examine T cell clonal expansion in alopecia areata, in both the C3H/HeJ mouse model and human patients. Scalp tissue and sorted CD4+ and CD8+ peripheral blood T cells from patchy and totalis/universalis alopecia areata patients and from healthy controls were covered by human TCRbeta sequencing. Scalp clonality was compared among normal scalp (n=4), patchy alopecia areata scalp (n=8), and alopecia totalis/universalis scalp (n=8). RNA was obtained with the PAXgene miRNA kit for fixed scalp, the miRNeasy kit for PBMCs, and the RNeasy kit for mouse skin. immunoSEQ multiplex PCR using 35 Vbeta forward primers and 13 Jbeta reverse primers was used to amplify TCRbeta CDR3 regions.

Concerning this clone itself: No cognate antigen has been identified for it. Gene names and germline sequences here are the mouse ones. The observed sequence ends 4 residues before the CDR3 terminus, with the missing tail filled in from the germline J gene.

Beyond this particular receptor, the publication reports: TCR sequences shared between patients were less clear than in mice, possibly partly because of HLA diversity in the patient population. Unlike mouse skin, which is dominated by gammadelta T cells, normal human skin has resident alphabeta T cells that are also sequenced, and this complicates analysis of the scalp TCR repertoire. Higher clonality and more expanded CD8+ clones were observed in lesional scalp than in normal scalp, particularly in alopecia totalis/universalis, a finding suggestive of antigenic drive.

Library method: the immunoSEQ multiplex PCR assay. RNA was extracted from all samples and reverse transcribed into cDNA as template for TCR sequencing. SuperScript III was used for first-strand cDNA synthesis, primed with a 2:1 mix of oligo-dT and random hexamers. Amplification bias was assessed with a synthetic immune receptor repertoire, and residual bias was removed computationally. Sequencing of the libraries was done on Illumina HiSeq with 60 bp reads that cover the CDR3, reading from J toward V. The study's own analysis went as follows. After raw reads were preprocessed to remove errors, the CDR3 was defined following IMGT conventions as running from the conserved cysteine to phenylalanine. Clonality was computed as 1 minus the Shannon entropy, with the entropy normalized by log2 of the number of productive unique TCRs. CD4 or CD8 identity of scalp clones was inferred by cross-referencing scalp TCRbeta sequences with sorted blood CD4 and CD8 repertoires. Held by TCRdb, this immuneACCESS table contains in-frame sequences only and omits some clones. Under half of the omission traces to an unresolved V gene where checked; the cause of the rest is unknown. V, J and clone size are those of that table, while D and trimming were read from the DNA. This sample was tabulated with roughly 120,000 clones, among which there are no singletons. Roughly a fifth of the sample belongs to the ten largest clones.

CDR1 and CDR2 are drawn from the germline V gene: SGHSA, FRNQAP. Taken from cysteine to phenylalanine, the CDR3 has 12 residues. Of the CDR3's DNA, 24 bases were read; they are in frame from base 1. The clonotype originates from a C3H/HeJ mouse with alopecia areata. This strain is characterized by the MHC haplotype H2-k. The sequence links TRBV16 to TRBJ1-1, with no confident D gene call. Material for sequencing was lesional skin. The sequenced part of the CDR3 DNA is TGTGCAAGCAGCTTAGATTCCAGA. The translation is CASSLDSR. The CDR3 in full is CASSLDSREVFF.